This T cell receptor (beta chain) comes out of a study of cytomegalovirus exposure and HLA in healthy donors. Study findings and constraints: A later analysis found most CMV-associated TCR beta chains apparently HLA-restricted.

V was clipped by 2 bases and J by 0 bases, with 17 bases between them. The germline V gene has CDR1 MGHRA and CDR2 YSYEKL. The CDR3 is 18 residues long. Turning to this clone: Its antigen is as yet unknown.

The PCR employed 60 Vbeta primers together with 13 Jbeta primers. Profiling relied on immunoSEQ multiplex PCR, and the TCRdb table lists in-frame clones only, not all of them. Of fewer than 150,000 clones in the sample, approximately 80% were seen once. The chain combines TRBV4-1 with TRBJ1-3; TRBD1 might be the D (5 bases). The sequencing sample was made of PBMCs. The receptor comes from a man aged 50-60 years in good health and CMV-seronegative. CDR3 loop: CASSQPPGGTPSGNTIYF. The DNA for the CDR3 is TGCGCCAGCAGCCAACCCCCGGGAGGGACCCCCTCTGGAAACACCATATATTTT.